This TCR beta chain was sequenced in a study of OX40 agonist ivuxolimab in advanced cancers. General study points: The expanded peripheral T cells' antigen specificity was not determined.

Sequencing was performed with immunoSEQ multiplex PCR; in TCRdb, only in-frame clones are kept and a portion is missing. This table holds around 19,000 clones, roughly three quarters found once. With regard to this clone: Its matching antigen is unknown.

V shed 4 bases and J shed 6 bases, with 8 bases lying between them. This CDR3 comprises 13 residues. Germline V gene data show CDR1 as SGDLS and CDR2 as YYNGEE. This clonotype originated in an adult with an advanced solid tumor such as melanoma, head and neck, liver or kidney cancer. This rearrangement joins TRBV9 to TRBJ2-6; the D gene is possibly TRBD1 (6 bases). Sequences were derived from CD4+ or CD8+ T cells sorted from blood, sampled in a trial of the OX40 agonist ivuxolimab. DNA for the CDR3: TGTGCCAGCAGCCCAGGGGTGGCCAACGTCCTGACTTTC. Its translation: CASSPGVANVLTF.